The entry that follows covers one TCR beta chain sequence. Its antigen is currently unknown. The data are from a study of CD8+ T cells in alopecia areata. Overall study results and limits: Clarity of TCR sharing across patients fell short of that in mice, possibly HLA-related.

Described treatment: oral pan-JAK inhibitor, 5-10 mg twice daily. Collected material from alopecia areata patients comprised lesional scalp punch biopsies and peripheral blood. V was shortened by 0 bases and J by 7 bases, with 10 bases between the two germline ends. Germline lookup yields CDR1 SGHRS and CDR2 YFSETQ. The CDR3 has 14 amino acids. Reverse transcription of extracted RNA yielded cDNA, which provided the sequencing template. The protocol was immunoSEQ multiplex PCR, while the TCRdb copy is restricted to in-frame clones and leaves out a portion. The sample carries some 200,000 clones, 50% to 60% recorded once.

Sequenced here: CD4+ T cells sorted from blood, sampled at week 4, from a patient treated with tofacitinib. This sequence originates from a human donor with alopecia areata. This chain joins TRBV5-1 and TRBJ2-2; tentative D call: TRBD1 (5 bases). CDR3: CASSLGGGSGELFF. In DNA form, the CDR3 reads TGCGCCAGCAGCTTGGGGGGCGGAAGCGGGGAGCTGTTTTTT.